This entry lists 26 T cell receptor beta chains sequenced from one sample in a study of CD8 T cells in ankylosing spondylitis. From the 5' RACE reads, TCRdb called clonotypes with MiXCR, one entry per CDR3 protein. The sample consists of around 140,000 distinct CDR3 sequences, about an eighth of them appearing once. Sequences were obtained from blood, either unsorted or a sorted T cell fraction (not recorded which). The receptors were sampled from a female donor with ankylosing spondylitis or in good health (not recorded which).

This clonotype was counted ten times or more. The gene calls are TRBV12-3 or TRBV12-4 and TRBJ2-4; the D gene is possibly TRBD1 (5 bases). This CDR3 region has 15 residues. Trimming removed 6 bases at V and 4 bases at J, with 16 bases between. CDR3 coding DNA: TGTGCCAGCAGGGGTTGGTCGGACACGAAAAACATTCAGTACTTC. This translates into CASRGWSDTKNIQYF.

This clonotype was counted many times. The chain uses TRBV4-1 and TRBJ1-1; 7 bases match TRBD1. The CDR3 has 15 residues. Unmatched junction bases numbered 6, after V lost 5 bases and J lost 0 bases. In germline, CDR1 is MGHRA, CDR2 YSYEKL. CDR3 amino acids: CASSAGTVMNTEAFF. For the CDR3, the DNA is TGCGCCAGCAGCGCTGGGACAGTCATGAACACTGAAGCTTTCTTT.

This clonotype was picked up many times. V gene TRBV12-3 or TRBV12-4 combines with J gene TRBJ2-6, with no clear D. The V and J ends lost 3 bases and 0 bases respectively, with 9 bases between them. The CDR3 runs 16 residues. The CDR3 coding sequence is TGTGCCAGCAGTTTCCTGGGAAGCTCTGGGGCCAACGTCCTGACTTTC. Amino acid sequence: CASSFLGSSGANVLTF.

There are many counts of this clonotype. This chain connects TRBV28 to TRBJ2-3; D remains unclear. The V and J ends lost 1 base and 3 bases respectively, with 5 bases between them. The CDR3 runs to 13 residues. CDR1 MDHEN and CDR2 SYDVKM come from the germline V gene. Here the CDR3 reads CASSLFGTDTQYF. CDR3 nucleotide sequence: TGTGCCAGCAGTTTATTCGGAACAGATACGCAGTATTTT.

This clonotype was picked up many times. The genes are TRBV20-1 and TRBJ1-3, with TRBD1 matching over 10 bases. The CDR3 covers 17 residues. J gave up 3 bases and V 3 bases, and 11 bases lay outside the gene matches. The V gene's germline CDR1 is DFQATT and CDR2 SNEGSKA (reference sequence). The CDR3 DNA sequence: TGCAGTGCTAGGAAAGGACAGGGGGTGCAAGTTGGAAACACCATATATTTT. Its translation: CSARKGQGVQVGNTIYF.

The V gene is TRBV5-1, the J gene TRBJ2-2; the D gene could be TRBD1 or TRBD2 (6 bases each). This CDR3 comprises 14 residues. With 4 bases removed from V and 4 bases from J, the gap between germline ends came to 11 bases. From germline, CDR1 is SGHRS and CDR2 YFSETQ. The CDR3 DNA follows: TGCGCCAGCAGCAGGACAGCGGGCACCGGGGAGCTGTTTTTT. This codes for CASSRTAGTGELFF.

The table lists this clonotype with many counts. The chain has TRBV5-1 and TRBJ2-1; 13 bases are a match to TRBD2. The CDR3 contains 17 residues. J gave up 2 bases and V 3 bases, and 5 bases lay outside the gene matches. The germline V gene encodes CDR1 SGHRS and CDR2 YFSETQ. In nucleotides, the CDR3 is TGCGCCAGCAGCTGGACTAGCGGGAGTAGCGCCTACAATGAGCAGTTCTTC. Its protein product is CASSWTSGSSAYNEQFF.

Only a few counts were recorded for this clonotype. The gene calls are TRBV29-1 and TRBJ2-3; perhaps TRBD2 as D (6 bases). V dropped 4 bases and J dropped 2 bases, with 13 bases sitting between them. The CDR3 has 14 amino acids. Germline V CDR1 and CDR2: SQVTM, ANQGSEA. For the CDR3, the DNA is TGCAGCGTTGGGAGGGGCGGGGTCACAGATACGCAGTATTTT. Its translation: CSVGRGGVTDTQYF.

Many counts were recorded for this clonotype. This chain links TRBV12-3 or TRBV12-4 with TRBJ1-2, with a tentative D call TRBD1 (6 bases). Trimming took off 3 bases at V and 4 bases at J, with 9 bases between the two ends. The CDR3 is made up of 13 amino acids. In DNA form, the CDR3 reads TGTGCCAGCAGTTTGGGGGGCCCCTATGGCTACACCTTC. This gives the protein CASSLGGPYGYTF.

This clonotype was seen ten or more times. This chain connects TRBV7-9 to TRBJ1-4; TRBD1 matches 7 bases. Germline trimming cut 6 bases from V and 3 bases from J; bases unmatched to any gene: 4. Per germline, CDR1 SEHNR and CDR2 FQNEAQ (reference sequence). The CDR3 is 14 residues long. The CDR3 DNA follows: TGTGCCAGCAGACCCGGGACAGCTAATGAAAAACTGTTTTTT. Its translation is CASRPGTANEKLFF.

This clonotype showed up many times. This chain links TRBV14 with TRBJ2-5; no reliable D call. Trimming removed 4 bases at V and 5 bases at J, with 8 bases between. This CDR3 is built from 12 residues. Per the germline V gene, CDR1 is SGHDN and CDR2 is FVKESK. The CDR3 nucleotides are TGTGCCAGCAGCCTCCTACCGGAGACCCAGTACTTC. Its translation is CASSLLPETQYF.

The V and J genes are TRBV3-1 and TRBJ1-2; D unresolved. From germline, CDR1 is LGHDT and CDR2 YNNKEL (reference sequence). With 6 bases removed from V and 8 bases from J, the gap between germline ends came to 22 bases. This CDR3 spans 15 amino acids. CDR3 bases: TGTGCCAGCAGACTTTCGACCAAAACCTCGGGCGGCTACACCTTC. This codes for CASRLSTKTSGGYTF.

Regarding this clonotype: An end of the junction differs from the germline gene, which may be a read error. The rearrangement links TRBV5-5 to TRBJ2-7; no firm D call. The CDR3 runs to 12 residues. Germline CDR1 reads SGHKS; CDR2 reads YYEKEE (reference sequence). CDR3 DNA sequence: TGTGTCAGCAGCTTGACGCACCTCGAGCAGTACTTC. Protein product: CVSSLTHLEQYF.

The chain couples TRBV3-1 to TRBJ2-5, with TRBD2 identical over 11 bases. Germline CDR1 is LGHDT and CDR2 is YNNKEL (reference sequence). This CDR3 comprises 15 residues. V dropped 10 bases and J dropped 7; count of bases not matched to a gene: 14. The CDR3 DNA sequence: TGTGCCACCTGCCAAGAGACTAGCGGGATAGGGACCCAGTACTTC. Its protein product is CATCQETSGIGTQYF.

The chain carries TRBV7-9 and TRBJ2-1; D is perhaps TRBD2 (5 bases). CDR1 is SEHNR, CDR2 FQNEAQ, per germline (reference sequence). The CDR3 sequence is 16 residues long. Trimming shortened V by 3 bases and J by 5 bases, and 17 bases separated the two germline ends. The CDR3 region is CASSFLRGSQNNEQFF. DNA for the CDR3: TGTGCCAGCAGCTTCCTTCGAGGGAGTCAAAACAATGAGCAGTTCTTC.

This clonotype was counted a few times. The V call is TRBV7-2, the J call TRBJ2-3; 7 bases fit TRBD2. The V gene's germline CDR1 is SGHTA and CDR2 FQGNSA. The CDR3 loop spans 11 amino acids. V trimming: 5 bases; J trimming: 10 bases; junction bases outside the gene matches: 3. DNA of the CDR3: TGTGCCAGCAGCGCCGGACTAGCGCAGTATTTT. The encoded protein is CASSAGLAQYF.

This clonotype was detected ten times or more. V and J are TRBV30 and TRBJ1-1; D not certain. V lost 5 bases and J lost 1, with 8 bases in between. Germline values: CDR1 GTSNPN, CDR2 SVGIG (reference sequence). CDR3 length: 12 amino acids. Here the CDR3 reads CAWGLRNTEAFF. CDR3 in DNA: TGTGCCTGGGGACTGAGGAACACTGAAGCTTTCTTT. Full variable domain (missing parts from reference TRBV30 and TRBJ1-1): SQTIHQWPATLVQPVGSPLSLECTVEGTSNPNLYWYRQAAGRGLQLLFYSVGIGQISSEVPQNLSASRPQDRQFILSSKKLLLSDSGFYLCAWGLRNTEAFFGQGTRLTVV.

This clonotype was detected ten times or more. The V and J genes are TRBV19 and TRBJ2-2; D not resolved. Trimming cost V 1 base and J 0 bases, with 3 bases left between them. The CDR3 consists of 14 residues. Looked up from germline, CDR1 is LNHDA and CDR2 is SQIVND (reference sequence). CDR3 sequence reads: CASSIGANTGELFF. CDR3 nucleotides: TGTGCCAGTAGTATAGGCGCGAACACCGGGGAGCTGTTTTTT.

V is TRBV7-2 and J is TRBJ2-3, with D tentatively TRBD1 (7 bases). The ends were cut back, 6 bases at V and 0 bases at J, with 13 bases in the middle. The CDR3 runs 15 residues. The V gene's germline CDR1 is SGHTA and CDR2 FQGNSA. CDR3 sequence (DNA): TGTGCCAGCAGGCCAGGGGGGCCCAGCACAGATACGCAGTATTTT. Residues: CASRPGGPSTDTQYF.

This clonotype was detected many times. The CDR3 protein is CASSQPEGQVAPGANVLTF. DNA for the CDR3: TGCGCCAGCAGCCAGCCAGAGGGGCAGGTGGCTCCTGGGGCCAACGTCCTGACTTTC. The chain employs TRBV4-1 and TRBJ2-6; D might be TRBD1 or TRBD2, each matching 5 bases. Germline loops: CDR1 MGHRA, CDR2 YSYEKL. The CDR3 contains 19 residues. V dropped 3 bases and J dropped 2 bases, with 20 bases sitting between them.

This clonotype was detected ten times or more. V gene TRBV5-1 combines with J gene TRBJ2-2; D is undetermined. Germline V gene lookup returns CDR1 SGHRS and CDR2 YFSETQ. The ends were cut back, 2 bases at V and 1 base at J, with 9 bases in the middle. The CDR3 runs 15 residues. This CDR3 is CASSLPNVNTGELFF. The CDR3 nucleotides are TGCGCCAGCAGCTTACCGAACGTGAACACCGGGGAGCTGTTTTTT.

V is TRBV12-3 or TRBV12-4 and J is TRBJ2-1, with D tentatively TRBD1 (5 bases). Between the trimmed V and J ends, which lost 4 bases and 2 bases, there was a span of 9 bases. This CDR3 comprises 14 residues. CDR3 DNA: TGTGCCAGCAGTTCGACAGTTGCCTACAATGAGCAGTTCTTC. Its translation: CASSSTVAYNEQFF.

Comments on this clonotype: A much larger clone sits a single nucleotide away, making a read error possible. The V and J genes are TRBV3-1 and TRBJ2-7; TRBD2 matches at 15 bases. Trimming at V came to 8 bases and at J to 9 bases, leaving 11 bases not matched to a gene. The CDR3 is 15 amino acids. Germline values: CDR1 LGHDT, CDR2 YNNKEL (reference sequence). Here the CDR3 DNA reads TGTGCCAGCTCGACGGGACTAGCGGGAGGAGTAACGCAGTACTTC. As protein: CASSTGLAGGVTQYF.

This clonotype was seen at least ten times. This sequence joins TRBV5-1 and TRBJ2-6; D is unclear. The CDR3 is 16 residues long. The V and J ends lost 0 bases and 2 bases respectively, with 9 bases between them. Germline values: CDR1 SGHRS, CDR2 YFSETQ. The CDR3 sequence: CASSLGSPPGANVLTF. The CDR3 region has the DNA TGCGCCAGCAGCTTGGGGAGCCCACCTGGGGCCAACGTCCTGACTTTC.

In its sample, this clonotype was seen many times. This chain uses TRBV29-1 with TRBJ1-1; D gene ambiguous. Trimming pared 6 bases from V and 5 bases from J, leaving 10 bases between. CDR1 and CDR2 from the germline V gene are SQVTM and ANQGSEA. CDR3 length: 11 residues. CDR3 in amino acids: CSVTWATEAFF. Here the CDR3 DNA reads TGCAGCGTCACGTGGGCTACTGAAGCTTTCTTT.

This clonotype was seen only a few times. This chain links TRBV7-8 with TRBJ1-4; a possible D gene is TRBD1 (5 bases). Trimming shortened V by 1 base and J by 5 bases, and 11 bases separated the two germline ends. In germline, CDR1 is SGHVS, CDR2 FQNEAQ. The CDR3 covers 15 residues. For the CDR3, the DNA is TGTGCCAGCAGCTTAGGGGGACCGCTAAATGAAAAACTGTTTTTT. This translates into CASSLGGPLNEKLFF.